This T cell receptor (beta chain) was documented in a study of vaccination effects on CD4 cells after COVID-19. About this clone itself: Its antigen is unidentified.

Profiled with immunoSEQ multiplex PCR; TCRdb holds only in-frame clones, not every one. The sample has fewer than 35,000 clones; under 85% are singletons. With the ViraFEST assay, the study expanded antigen-specific CD4+ T cells using viral peptide pools, then sequenced them. Investigators separated out CD4+ T cells once 9 to 11 days of culture had passed. Sometime from March through December 2020, the person acquired a SARS-CoV-2 infection that PCR confirmed. Each culture well received about 1.8 million PBMC. These cells were then cultured in IMDM with approximately 10 IU/ml IL-2 and 7.5 to 10 ug/ml peptides. This TCR was recovered from a human donor who had a prior SARS-CoV-2 infection. This specimen was CD4+ T cells from PBMCs cultured with a peptide pool, taken before COVID-19 vaccination.

CDR3: CASRPKNAGGTEAFF. The CDR3 region has the DNA TGTGCCAGCAGACCAAAAAACGCGGGGGGAACTGAAGCTTTCTTT. This sequence joins TRBV7-9 and TRBJ1-1, with a tentative D call TRBD1 (5 bases). The CDR3 spans 15 residues. The germline V gene has CDR1 SEHNR and CDR2 FQNEAQ (reference sequence). V lost 6 bases, J lost 5 bases, and 19 bases lay in between.